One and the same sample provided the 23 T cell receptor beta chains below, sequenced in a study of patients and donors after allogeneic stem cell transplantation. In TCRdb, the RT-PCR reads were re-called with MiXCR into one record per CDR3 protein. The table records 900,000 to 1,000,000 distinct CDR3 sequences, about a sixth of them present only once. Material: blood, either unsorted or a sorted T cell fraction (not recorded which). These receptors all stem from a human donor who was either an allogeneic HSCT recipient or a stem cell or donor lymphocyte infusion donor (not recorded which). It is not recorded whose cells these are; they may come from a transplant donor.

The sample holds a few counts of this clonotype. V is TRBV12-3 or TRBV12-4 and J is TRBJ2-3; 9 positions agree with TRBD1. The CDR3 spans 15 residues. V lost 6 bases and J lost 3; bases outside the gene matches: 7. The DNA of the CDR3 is TGTGCCAGCAGCCTCGACAGGGGGGAGACAGATACGCAGTATTTT. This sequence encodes CASSLDRGETDTQYF.

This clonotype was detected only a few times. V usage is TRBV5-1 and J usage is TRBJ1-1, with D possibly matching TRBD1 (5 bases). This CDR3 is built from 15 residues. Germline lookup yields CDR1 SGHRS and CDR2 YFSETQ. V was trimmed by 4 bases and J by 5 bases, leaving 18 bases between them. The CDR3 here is CASSGTGQGGTEAFF. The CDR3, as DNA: TGCGCCAGCAGCGGCACCGGCCAGGGTGGTACTGAAGCTTTCTTT. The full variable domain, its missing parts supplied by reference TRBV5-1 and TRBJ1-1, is KAGVTQTPRYLIKTRGQQVTLSCSPISGHRSVSWYQQTPGQGLQFLFEYFSETQRNKGNFPGRFSGRQFSNSRSEMNVSTLELGDSALYLCASSGTGQGGTEAFFGQGTRLTVV.

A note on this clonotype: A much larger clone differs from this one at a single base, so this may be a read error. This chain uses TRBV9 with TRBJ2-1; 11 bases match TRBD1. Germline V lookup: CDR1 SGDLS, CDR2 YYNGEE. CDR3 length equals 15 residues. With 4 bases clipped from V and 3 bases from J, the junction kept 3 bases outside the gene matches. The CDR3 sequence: CASSPGTGGYNEQFF. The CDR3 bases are TGTGCCAGCAGCCCCGGGACAGGGGGCTACAATGAGCAGTTCTTC. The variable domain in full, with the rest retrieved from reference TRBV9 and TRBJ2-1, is DSGVTQTPKHLITATGQRVTLRCSPRSGDLSVYWYQQSLDQGLQFLIQYYNGEERAKGNILERFSAQQFPDLHSELNLSSLELGDSALYFCASSPGTGGYNEQFFGPGTRLTVL.

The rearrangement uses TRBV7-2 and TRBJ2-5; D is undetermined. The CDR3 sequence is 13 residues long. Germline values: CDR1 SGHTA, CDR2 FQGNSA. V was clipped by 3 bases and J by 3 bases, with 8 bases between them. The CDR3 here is CASSFGWEETQYF. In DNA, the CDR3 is TGTGCCAGCAGCTTTGGCTGGGAAGAGACCCAGTACTTC.

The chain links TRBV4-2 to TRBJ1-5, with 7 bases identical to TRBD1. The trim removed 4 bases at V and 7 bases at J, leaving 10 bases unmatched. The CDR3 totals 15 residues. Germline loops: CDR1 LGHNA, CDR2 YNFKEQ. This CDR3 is CASSRETGHEQPQHF. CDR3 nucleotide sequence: TGTGCCAGCAGCCGGGAGACAGGGCACGAACAGCCCCAGCATTTT.

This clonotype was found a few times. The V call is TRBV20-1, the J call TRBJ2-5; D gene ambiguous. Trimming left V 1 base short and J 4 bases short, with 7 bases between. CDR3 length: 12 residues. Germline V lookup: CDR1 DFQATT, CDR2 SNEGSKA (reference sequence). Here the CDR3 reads CSARVYGETQYF. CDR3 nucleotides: TGCAGTGCTAGAGTATACGGAGAGACCCAGTACTTC.

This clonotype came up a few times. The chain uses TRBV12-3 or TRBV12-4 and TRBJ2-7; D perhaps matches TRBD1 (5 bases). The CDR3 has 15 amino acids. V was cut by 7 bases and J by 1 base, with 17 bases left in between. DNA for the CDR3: TGTGCCAGCACCCCAAGAAGGGGTGGGTCCTACGAGCAGTACTTC. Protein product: CASTPRRGGSYEQYF.

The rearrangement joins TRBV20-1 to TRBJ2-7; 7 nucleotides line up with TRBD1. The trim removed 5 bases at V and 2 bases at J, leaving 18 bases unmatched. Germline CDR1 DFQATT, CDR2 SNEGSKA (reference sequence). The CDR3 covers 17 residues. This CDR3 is CSAVGYRGRRGTYEQYF. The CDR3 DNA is TGCAGTGCTGTGGGTTACAGGGGCCGAAGGGGAACCTACGAGCAGTACTTC.

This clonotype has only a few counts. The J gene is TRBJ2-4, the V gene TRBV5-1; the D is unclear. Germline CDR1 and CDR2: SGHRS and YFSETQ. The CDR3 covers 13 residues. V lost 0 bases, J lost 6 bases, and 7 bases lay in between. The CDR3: CASSLVVGNIQYF. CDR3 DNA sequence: TGCGCCAGCAGCTTGGTCGTGGGAAACATTCAGTACTTC.

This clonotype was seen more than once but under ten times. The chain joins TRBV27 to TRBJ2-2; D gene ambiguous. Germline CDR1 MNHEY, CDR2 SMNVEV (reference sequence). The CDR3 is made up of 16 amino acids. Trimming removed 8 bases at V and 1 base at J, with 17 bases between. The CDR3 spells CASPLTVLRNTGELFF. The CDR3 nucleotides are TGTGCCAGCCCTTTGACGGTCCTTCGGAACACCGGGGAGCTGTTTTTT.

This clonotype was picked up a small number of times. The CDR3 coding sequence is TGCGCCAGCAGCTTATGGGACAGGGACAATGGCTACACCTTC. Its protein is CASSLWDRDNGYTF. V and J are TRBV5-1 and TRBJ1-2; TRBD1 aligns across 9 bases. The CDR3 contains 14 residues. Trimming cost V 2 bases and J 6 bases; bases outside gene matches: 5. The V gene's germline CDR1 is SGHRS and CDR2 YFSETQ.

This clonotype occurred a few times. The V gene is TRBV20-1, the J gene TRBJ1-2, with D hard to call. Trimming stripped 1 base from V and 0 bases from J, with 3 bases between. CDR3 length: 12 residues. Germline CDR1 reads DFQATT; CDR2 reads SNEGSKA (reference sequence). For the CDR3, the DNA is TGCAGTGCTAGAGGTCCTAACTATGGCTACACCTTC. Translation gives CSARGPNYGYTF.

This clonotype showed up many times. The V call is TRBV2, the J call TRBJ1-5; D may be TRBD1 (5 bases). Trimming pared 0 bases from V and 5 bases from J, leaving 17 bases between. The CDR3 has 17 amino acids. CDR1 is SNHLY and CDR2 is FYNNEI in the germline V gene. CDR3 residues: CASSEAVVAGLYQPQHF. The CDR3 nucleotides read TGTGCCAGCAGTGAAGCGGTGGTTGCAGGGTTGTATCAGCCCCAGCATTTT.

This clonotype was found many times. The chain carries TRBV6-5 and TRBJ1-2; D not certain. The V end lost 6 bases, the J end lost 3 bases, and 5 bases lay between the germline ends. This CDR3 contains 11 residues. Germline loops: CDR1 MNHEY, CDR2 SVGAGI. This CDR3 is CASRRDYGYTF. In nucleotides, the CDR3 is TGTGCCAGCAGACGAGACTATGGCTACACCTTC.

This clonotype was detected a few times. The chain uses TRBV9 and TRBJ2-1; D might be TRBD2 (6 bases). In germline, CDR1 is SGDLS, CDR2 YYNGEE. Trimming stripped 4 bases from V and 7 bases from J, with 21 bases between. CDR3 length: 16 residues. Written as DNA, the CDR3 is TGTGCCAGCAGCCCGAGTTCCCGGGACTTTTCAAATGAGCAGTTCTTC. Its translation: CASSPSSRDFSNEQFF.

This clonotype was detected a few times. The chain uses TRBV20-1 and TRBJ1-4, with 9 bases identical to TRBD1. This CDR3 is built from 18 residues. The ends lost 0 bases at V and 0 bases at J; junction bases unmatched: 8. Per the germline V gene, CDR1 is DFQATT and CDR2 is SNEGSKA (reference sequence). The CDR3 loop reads CSARDLRTGATTNEKLFF. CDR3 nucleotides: TGCAGTGCTAGAGATCTTCGGACAGGGGCCACAACTAATGAAAAACTGTTTTTT.

The CDR3 DNA follows: TGTGCCAGCAGACCCCAGGGGACAGATACGCAGTATTTT. Protein: CASRPQGTDTQYF. This chain connects TRBV6-2 or TRBV6-3 to TRBJ2-3; D is perhaps TRBD1 (6 bases). The CDR3 is 13 amino acids. Germline lookup yields CDR1 MNHEY and CDR2 SVGEGT. V was trimmed by 6 bases and J by 3 bases, leaving 10 bases between them.

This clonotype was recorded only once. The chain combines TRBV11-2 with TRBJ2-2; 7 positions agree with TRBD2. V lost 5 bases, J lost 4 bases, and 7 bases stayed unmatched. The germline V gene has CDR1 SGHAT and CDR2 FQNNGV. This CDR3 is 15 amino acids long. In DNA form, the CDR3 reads TGTGCCAGCAGCCCCCGGGACTACCCCACCGGGGAGCTGTTTTTT. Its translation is CASSPRDYPTGELFF.

DNA for the CDR3: TGCAGTGCTAACAGGCCCCCCCTGCGGGGGGTCTTTAGCGCCTACGAGCAGTACTTC. Protein product: CSANRPPLRGVFSAYEQYF. V gene TRBV20-1 combines with J gene TRBJ2-7, with TRBD2 matching 8 bases. The germline gives CDR1 DFQATT, CDR2 SNEGSKA (reference sequence). V dropped 4 bases and J dropped 2; count of bases not matched to a gene: 22. CDR3 length equals 19 residues.

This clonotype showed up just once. The CDR3 spells CASSLFQTGIGSGYEQYF. The CDR3 DNA is TGTGCCAGCAGCCTATTTCAAACAGGGATTGGTAGCGGGTACGAGCAGTACTTC. V is TRBV5-5 and J is TRBJ2-7; TRBD2 might be the D (7 bases). Per the germline V gene, CDR1 is SGHKS and CDR2 is YYEKEE (reference sequence). V was cut by 4 bases and J by 4 bases, with 27 bases left in between. The CDR3 has 18 amino acids.

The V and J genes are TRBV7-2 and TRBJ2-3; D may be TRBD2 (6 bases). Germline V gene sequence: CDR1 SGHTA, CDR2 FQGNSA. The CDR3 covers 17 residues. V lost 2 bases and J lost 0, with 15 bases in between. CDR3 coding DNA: TGTGCCAGCAGCTTACATCCGGGAGCCCTGAGCACAGATACGCAGTATTTT. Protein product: CASSLHPGALSTDTQYF.

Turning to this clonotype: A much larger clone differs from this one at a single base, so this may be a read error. The CDR3 loop is CASGFFTGELFF. The DNA for the CDR3 is TGTGCCAGCGGTTTTTTCACCGGGGAGCTGTTTTTT. This chain connects TRBV6-5 to TRBJ2-2; D unclear. The CDR3 runs 12 residues. CDR1 is MNHEY and CDR2 is SVGAGI in the germline V gene. V lost 8 bases and J 4 bases, leaving 8 bases between the germline ends.

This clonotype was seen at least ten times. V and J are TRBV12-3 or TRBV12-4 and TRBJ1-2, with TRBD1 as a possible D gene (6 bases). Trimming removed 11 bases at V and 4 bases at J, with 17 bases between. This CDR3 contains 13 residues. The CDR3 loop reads CAGRWGRAYGYTF. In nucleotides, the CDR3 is TGTGCCGGAAGGTGGGGGCGCGCCTATGGCTACACCTTC.